The 9 T cell receptor beta chains in this list originate from one sample, sequenced in a study of blood T cell repertoires in COVID-19. Profiled with immunoSEQ multiplex PCR; TCRdb holds only in-frame clones, not every one. Among approximately 170,000 clones listed, roughly 84% were seen once. Source material: peripheral blood. These receptors all stem from a man aged 60-69 years who had recovered from COVID-19.

This sequence joins TRBV12-3 or TRBV12-4 and TRBJ1-1, with no clear D. V gave up 3 bases and J gave up 6 bases, with 11 bases separating them. The CDR3 covers 13 residues. DNA for the CDR3: TGTGCCAGCAGTTTTTTAGGGAGGGCTGAAGCTTTCTTT. Translated: CASSFLGRAEAFF.

The gene calls are TRBV21-1 and TRBJ2-3; the D segment call TRBD2 is taken from the table without a DNA check. TRBV21-1 is classified as a pseudogene. The CDR3 has 15 amino acids. CDR3 DNA sequence: TGTGCCAGCAGCGCAGGGGTAGCGGGGGGCGTCACGCAGTATTTT. This translates into CASSAGVAGGVTQYF.

The rearrangement links TRBV27 to TRBJ2-5; 8 positions match TRBD1. Germline V gene sequence: CDR1 MNHEY, CDR2 SMNVEV (reference sequence). The CDR3 is made up of 18 amino acids. The V gene end was trimmed by 1 base and the J gene end by 0 bases; junction bases not matched to a gene: 10. The CDR3 nucleotides are TGTGCCAGCAGTTTATTTGGTCAGGGGGCCGCGAACCAAGAGACCCAGTACTTC. Protein sequence: CASSLFGQGAANQETQYF.

This clone was seen a few times. The V gene is TRBV12-3 or TRBV12-4, the J gene TRBJ2-2; TRBD2 is a possible D gene (7 bases). There are 12 residues in the CDR3. V was pared by 8 bases and J by 6 bases, with 10 bases between. The CDR3 DNA reads TGTGCCAGCCGAGGGGGGGCCGGGGAGCTGTTTTTT. Translation gives CASRGGAGELFF.

The chain carries TRBV4-2 and TRBJ1-6, with D perhaps matching TRBD1 (6 bases). From germline, CDR1 is LGHNA and CDR2 YNFKEQ. This CDR3 spans 16 amino acids. V lost 2 bases, J lost 2 bases, and 10 bases lay in between. CDR3 sequence: CASSQLQGTYNSPLHF. In nucleotides, the CDR3 is TGTGCCAGCAGCCAACTACAGGGAACCTATAATTCACCCCTCCACTTT.

The chain recombines TRBV5-4 with TRBJ1-1; 7 positions match TRBD1. V shed 2 bases, J shed 6 bases, and the junction held 7 bases outside the gene matches. CDR3 length equals 14 residues. Germline values: CDR1 SGHNT, CDR2 YYREEE (reference sequence). For the CDR3, the DNA is TGTGCCAGCAGCTTTAGAGGGGGCCAGGCTGAAGCTTTCTTT. Its protein is CASSFRGGQAEAFF.

This sequence joins TRBV12-3 or TRBV12-4 and TRBJ1-4; D gene ambiguous. The V end lost 2 bases, the J end lost 8 bases, and 9 bases lay between the germline ends. CDR3 length: 13 residues. In DNA form, the CDR3 reads TGTGCCAGCAGTTTATCGCACCTAGAAAAACTGTTTTTT. It yields the protein CASSLSHLEKLFF.

This clone was counted between two and nine times. The chain couples TRBV4-3 to TRBJ1-2; D unresolved. The CDR3 runs to 15 residues. V was trimmed by 4 bases and J by 2 bases, leaving 14 bases between them. CDR1 is LGHNA and CDR2 is YSLEER in the germline V gene. As DNA, the CDR3 is TGCGCCAGCAGCCCCTTCACGGGGATGAACTATGGCTACACCTTC. Translating it yields CASSPFTGMNYGYTF.

The chain joins TRBV11-2 to TRBJ2-1, with D possibly TRBD2 on 6 matching bases. Trimming took 0 bases from V and 10 from J, leaving 13 bases between them. The CDR3 covers 14 residues. CDR1 and CDR2 (germline): SGHAT, FQNNGV. The CDR3 DNA is TGTGCCAGCAGCTTAGACCGGGACTCTGGGGAGCAGTTCTTC. Translated, it gives CASSLDRDSGEQFF.